This entry concerns a single T cell receptor (beta chain). Sequencing used immunoSEQ multiplex PCR; TCRdb keeps in-frame clones, though not all of them. The table lists hundreds of thousands of clones, about 87% of them singletons. The data were taken from a study of shared T cell receptors in the human thymus. V shed 8 bases, J shed 7 bases, and the junction held 15 bases outside the gene matches. Germline CDR1 reads MDHEN; CDR2 reads SYDVKM. There are 16 residues in the CDR3. The sample was also reused in another study, on human thymus T cells. From that study: Immunologically healthy infants in Finland undergoing congenital heart defect surgery were the donors. Resections that were taken during corrective heart surgery supplied the thymus tissue. The authors found apparently biased V and J gene usage in thymic and blood repertoires. Reports from related research described highly overlapping thymic repertoires among unrelated individuals.

Sequencing was carried out using thymocytes. The clonotype originates from a boy younger than two with a congenital heart defect. J is TRBJ1-4 and V is TRBV28; 8 positions match TRBD1. CDR3 in DNA: TGTGCCAGCGGGGGGTTAGGCGGGACAGGACGTGAAAAACTGTTTTTT. Its translation: CASGGLGGTGREKLFF.